This T cell receptor (beta chain) was identified in a study of cytomegalovirus exposure and HLA in healthy donors. Study findings and constraints: In vitro experiments confirmed that a few CMV-associated chains were specific for CMV antigens. A prior analysis recorded that most TCR beta V segments were productive about 87% or about 30% of the time.

In this sample, this clone turned up once. The antigen remains unidentified. Trimming removed 5 bases at V and 0 bases at J, with 20 bases between. This CDR3 has 18 residues. Germline V gene sequence: CDR1 SGHVS, CDR2 FQNEAQ. The study ran its PCR with 60 Vbeta and 13 Jbeta primers. Repertoires were generated with immunoSEQ multiplex PCR, while TCRdb's copy carries only in-frame clones and drops some. Here the sample spans about 130,000 clones, approximately 82% being singletons. The J gene is TRBJ2-4, the V gene TRBV7-8, with D perhaps TRBD2 (5 bases). This receptor was obtained from a boy aged 2 to 9 in good health and CMV-seronegative. Specimen: PBMCs. CDR3 loop: CASSRTKLTGLAKNIQYF. The CDR3 DNA follows: TGTGCCAGCAGCCGCACTAAGTTGACGGGATTAGCCAAAAACATTCAGTACTTC.